These 4 T cell receptor beta chains were all obtained from the same sample, sequenced in a study of technical replicates of blood from a handful of donors (dated by TCRdb to about 2017). Library preparation was by the immunoSEQ multiplex PCR assay. Entries here come from immuneACCESS through TCRdb and include only in-frame sequences with V and J called. Some clones fail to appear in such tables; in the studies checked, an unresolved V gene covers under half of the shortfall, and the cause of the remainder is unknown. The sample table records roughly 60,000 clones; 65% to 90% of these occur just once. The ten largest clones add up to approximately 5% of the sample. Sequencing was done on a sample of PBMCs. The source of these receptors is a human donor in good health. Some clones in this sample may be carry-over from other donors' samples.

This clone has just one count. The chain combines TRBV6-5 with TRBJ2-7, with 7 positions matching TRBD1. This CDR3 has 12 amino acids. V lost 6 bases and J lost 6; bases outside the gene matches: 5. Per germline, CDR1 MNHEY and CDR2 SVGAGI. CDR3 DNA: TGTGCCAGCAGCCAGGACAGGCGCGAGCAGTACTTC. This codes for CASSQDRREQYF.

V and J are TRBV9 and TRBJ2-1; 10 bases fit TRBD1. The CDR3 contains 15 residues. V lost 0 bases, J lost 7 bases, and 4 bases stayed unmatched. Germline CDR1 is SGDLS and CDR2 is YYNGEE. The CDR3 loop reads CASSVDGTGENEQFF. DNA of the CDR3: TGTGCCAGCAGCGTAGACGGGACAGGGGAAAATGAGCAGTTCTTC. Supplemented by reference TRBV9 and TRBJ2-1, the full variable domain reads DSGVTQTPKHLITATGQRVTLRCSPRSGDLSVYWYQQSLDQGLQFLIQYYNGEERAKGNILERFSAQQFPDLHSELNLSSLELGDSALYFCASSVDGTGENEQFFGPGTRLTVL.

The chain joins TRBV5-8 to TRBJ2-1; maybe TRBD1 (6 bases). V lost 1 base and J 10 bases, leaving 9 bases between the germline ends. Germline V gives CDR1 SGHTS, CDR2 YDEGEE. The CDR3 extends over 12 amino acids. The CDR3 sequence is CASSLSGTEQFF. As DNA, the CDR3 is TGTGCCAGCAGCTTGTCCGGGACAGAGCAGTTCTTC. The entire variable domain, with the rest obtained from reference TRBV5-8 and TRBJ2-1, is as follows: EAGVTQSPTHLIKTRGQQATLRCSPISGHTSVYWYQQALGLGLQFLLWYDEGEERNRGNFPPRFSGRQFPNYSSELNVNALELEDSALYLCASSLSGTEQFFGPGTRLTVL.

J is TRBJ2-5 and V is TRBV7-9; D might be TRBD2 (7 bases). Trimming pared 5 bases from V and 1 base from J, leaving 8 bases between. Germline CDR1 is SEHNR and CDR2 is FQNEAQ (reference sequence). This CDR3 region has 13 residues. The CDR3, as DNA: TGTGCCAGCAGCCGGGGGGCCCAAGAGACCCAGTACTTC. This sequence encodes CASSRGAQETQYF.